This T cell receptor beta chain derives from a study of radiotherapy plus CTLA-4 blockade in lung cancer. About the research overall: Patients showed objective responses in over 15% of cases, and disease control was achieved by 25% to 35%.

Notes on the study in general: The best predictor of response was reported to be early blood T cell clone dynamics, with interferon-beta. Radiotherapy with ipilimumab was followed by blood expansion of tumor-derived clones.

Those patients who had chemo-refractory metastatic non-small-cell lung cancer were given focal radiation along with CTLA-4 blockade through ipilimumab. On this clone: Its antigen is unknown.

Using immunoSEQ multiplex PCR, the repertoire was profiled, and TCRdb retains in-frame clones only, with some absent. The table has tens of thousands of clones, about 88% seen once. The CDR3 consists of 15 residues. V was pared by 5 bases and J by 0 bases, with 4 bases of the junction left unmatched. The germline CDR1 and CDR2 sequences are SGHTA and FQGNSA. The source material was peripheral blood, sampled from a patient treated with radiotherapy plus ipilimumab. The chain is built from TRBV7-2 and TRBJ2-7; TRBD2 matches at 10 bases. The source of this sequence is a human donor with non-small cell lung cancer that progressed on radiotherapy plus ipilimumab. CDR3 coding DNA: TGTGCCAGCAGCCGTACTAGCGGGGCCTCCTACGAGCAGTACTTC. Its protein is CASSRTSGASYEQYF.